The 22 T cell receptor beta chains reported below all come from one sample, sequenced in a study of response to subunit inactivated influenza vaccine. Each CDR3 protein gets one entry after TCRdb re-called the RT-PCR reads with MiXCR. This table has fewer than 650,000 distinct CDR3 sequences, 10% to 15% appearing once. Sample: PBMCs from blood, taken roughly 6 weeks after vaccination. Receptors originate from a man aged 45 to 65 who received an inactivated influenza vaccine.

The chain combines TRBV20-1 with TRBJ1-2, with D tentatively TRBD1 (5 bases). CDR1 and CDR2 from the germline V gene are DFQATT and SNEGSKA (reference sequence). V was clipped by 2 bases and J by 2 bases, with 9 bases between them. This CDR3 contains 13 residues. In nucleotides, the CDR3 is TGCAGTGCTAGATCCCCAGGGAACTATGGCTACACCTTC. Translating it yields CSARSPGNYGYTF.

The V call is TRBV10-3, the J call TRBJ1-4; perhaps TRBD1 as D (5 bases). The CDR3 covers 13 residues. Trimming pared 8 bases from V and 4 bases from J, leaving 11 bases between. Germline CDR1 reads ENHRY; CDR2 reads SYGVKD. Written as DNA, the CDR3 is TGTGCCATCGGGGGACGGAATAATGAAAAACTGTTTTTT. Amino acid sequence: CAIGGRNNEKLFF.

This clonotype was recorded a few times. V gene TRBV5-1 combines with J gene TRBJ1-5, with 11 bases that match TRBD1. This CDR3 contains 14 residues. Trimming took 0 bases from V and 9 from J; bases not matched to a gene: 2. Germline loops: CDR1 SGHRS, CDR2 YFSETQ. The CDR3 spells CASSLGTGGLPQHF. CDR3 nucleotide sequence: TGCGCCAGCAGCTTGGGGACAGGGGGCCTGCCCCAGCATTTT.

This clonotype appeared a few times. The chain has TRBV12-3 or TRBV12-4 and TRBJ2-2; TRBD1 agrees at 7 bases. With V trimmed by 3 bases and J by 1 base, 2 bases remained unmatched. The CDR3 runs to 15 residues. The CDR3 sequence: CASSFHRGNTGELFF. The CDR3 bases are TGTGCCAGCAGTTTTCACAGGGGGAACACCGGGGAGCTGTTTTTT.

This clonotype was observed a few times. The chain is built from TRBV10-3 and TRBJ1-1; 11 nucleotides align to TRBD1. The V segment lost 3 bases and the J segment 5 bases; nucleotides outside the gene matches: 14. CDR3 length: 18 residues. Germline assignment: CDR1 ENHRY and CDR2 SYGVKD. CDR3 nucleotide sequence: TGTGCCATCAGTGAACCGCCGGGACAGGGGGGTGTCAGGACTGAAGCTTTCTTT. Residues: CAISEPPGQGGVRTEAFF.

V usage is TRBV11-2 and J usage is TRBJ2-2; 13 bases agree with TRBD2. V shed 5 bases, J shed 3 bases, and the junction held 9 bases outside the gene matches. Germline-derived CDR1 and CDR2 are SGHAT and FQNNGV. The CDR3 sequence is 18 residues long. CDR3 coding DNA: TGTGCCAGCAGCCCGCGACTAGCGGGAGGCGCGGACACCGGGGAGCTGTTTTTT. It encodes CASSPRLAGGADTGELFF.

Only a few counts were recorded for this clonotype. V and J are TRBV7-2 and TRBJ2-1, with TRBD2 matching over 8 bases. Germline V gene sequence: CDR1 SGHTA, CDR2 FQGNSA. The CDR3 spans 16 residues. Trimming at V came to 1 base and at J to 4 bases, leaving 6 bases not matched to a gene. The CDR3 bases are TGTGCCAGCAGCTTAGGACCGGGGGGGCGATACAATGAGCAGTTCTTC. This codes for CASSLGPGGRYNEQFF.

In its sample, this clonotype was seen a few times. The V gene is TRBV6-5, the J gene TRBJ2-5, with D possibly matching TRBD1 (5 bases). In germline, CDR1 is MNHEY, CDR2 SVGAGI. CDR3 size: 14 residues. Trimming pared 4 bases from V and 1 base from J, leaving 10 bases between. CDR3 DNA sequence: TGTGCCAGCAGTTCGGTAGGGGCCCAAGAGACCCAGTACTTC. It codes for CASSSVGAQETQYF.

This clonotype has only a few counts. V usage is TRBV2 and J usage is TRBJ1-6; D is unresolved. Per the germline V gene, CDR1 is SNHLY and CDR2 is FYNNEI. The V gene lost 1 base and the J gene lost 7 bases, with 8 bases spanning the gap. The CDR3 extends over 14 amino acids. This CDR3 is CASSEGGMNSPLHF. The CDR3 coding sequence is TGTGCCAGCAGTGAAGGAGGAATGAATTCACCCCTCCACTTT.

The chain carries TRBV5-1 and TRBJ2-3; 11 bases fit TRBD2. The CDR3 loop spans 15 amino acids. V lost 2 bases and J lost 3; bases outside the gene matches: 2. Germline values: CDR1 SGHRS, CDR2 YFSETQ. CDR3 coding DNA: TGCGCCAGCAGCTTTACTAGCGGGAGAACAGATACGCAGTATTTT. Protein product: CASSFTSGRTDTQYF. The variable domain in full, with the rest retrieved from reference TRBV5-1 and TRBJ2-3, is KAGVTQTPRYLIKTRGQQVTLSCSPISGHRSVSWYQQTPGQGLQFLFEYFSETQRNKGNFPGRFSGRQFSNSRSEMNVSTLELGDSALYLCASSFTSGRTDTQYFGPGTRLTVL.

A word on this clonotype: One end of the junction fails to match germline, which may point to a read error. The V gene is TRBV7-2, the J gene TRBJ2-7, with TRBD2 matching over 7 bases. Germline V gene sequence: CDR1 SGHTA, CDR2 FQGNSA. CDR3 size: 14 residues. CDR3 in DNA: TGTGACAGCAGCCCTCAGCGGGGCACCTACGAGCAGTACTTC. Translating gives CDSSPQRGTYEQYF.

This clonotype was observed at least ten times. Sequence at one end of the junction differs from germline and may be a read error. This chain connects TRBV5-1 to TRBJ2-2; the D is unclear. The CDR3 runs 14 residues. CDR1 is SGHRS and CDR2 is YFSETQ in the germline V gene. The CDR3 here is CASSLGSNTGELFF. The CDR3 DNA sequence: TGTGCCAGCAGCTTAGGCTCCAACACCGGGGAGCTGTTTTTT.

This clonotype showed up many times. This chain joins TRBV20-1 and TRBJ2-7, with D perhaps TRBD1 (5 bases). CDR3 length: 12 amino acids. Germline values: CDR1 DFQATT, CDR2 SNEGSKA (reference sequence). Trimming took off 4 bases at V and 5 bases at J, with 12 bases between the two ends. This CDR3 is CSAIQGWDEQYF. Here the CDR3 DNA reads TGCAGTGCTATTCAGGGTTGGGACGAGCAGTACTTC.

As for this clonotype: At one end, the junction sequence differs from germline, possibly due to a read error. The chain has TRBV7-6 and TRBJ2-3; TRBD2 is a possible D gene (6 bases). CDR3 size: 15 residues. Germline values: CDR1 SGHVS, CDR2 FNYEAQ. The CDR3 bases are TGTGCCAGCAGCTTAGCCCGGGAGAGAGCAGATCCGCAGTATTTT. This encodes CASSLARERADPQYF. The full variable domain, rest sourced from reference TRBV7-6 and TRBJ2-3, is GAGVSQSPRYKVTKRGQDVALRCDPISGHVSLYWYRQALGQGPEFLTYFNYEAQQDKSGLPNDRFSAERPEGSISTLTIQRTEQRDSAMYRCASSLARERADPQYFGPGTRLTVL.

This clonotype was seen many times. Sequence at one end of the junction differs from germline and may be a read error. J is TRBJ2-1 and V is TRBV5-1; D remains ambiguous. The germline V gene encodes CDR1 SGHRS and CDR2 YFSETQ. The CDR3 sequence is 11 residues long. The chain's CDR3 is CASSLGREQFF. The CDR3, as DNA: TGTGCCAGCAGCTTGGGAAGGGAGCAGTTCTTC.

This clonotype was detected many times. The rearrangement joins TRBV12-3 or TRBV12-4 to TRBJ1-5; 7 bases match TRBD1. Germline trimming cut 5 bases from V and 4 bases from J; bases unmatched to any gene: 5. This CDR3 is 14 amino acids long. CDR3 residues: CASSPGTANQPQHF. In DNA form, the CDR3 reads TGTGCCAGCAGTCCCGGGACAGCGAATCAGCCCCAGCATTTT.

This clonotype appeared many times. The V call is TRBV5-6, the J call TRBJ2-1; 15 bases align to TRBD2. The CDR3 runs 17 residues. The V and J ends lost 0 bases and 6 bases, in that order; junction bases with no gene match: 4. Looked up from germline, CDR1 is SGHDT and CDR2 is YYEEEE. The CDR3 spells CASSLEGLAGGGNEQFF. As DNA, the CDR3 is TGTGCCAGCAGCTTGGAGGGACTAGCGGGAGGAGGCAATGAGCAGTTCTTC.

This chain connects TRBV5-1 to TRBJ2-7; D unclear. Germline V gene data show CDR1 as SGHRS and CDR2 as YFSETQ. Trimming cost V 6 bases and J 3 bases, with 10 bases left between them. The CDR3 totals 12 residues. This CDR3 is CASISDFYEQYF. DNA for the CDR3: TGCGCCAGCATCTCCGACTTCTACGAGCAGTACTTC.

This clonotype was counted many times. The chain joins TRBV12-3 or TRBV12-4 to TRBJ2-7, with D unclear. The CDR3 totals 13 residues. V lost 3 bases to trimming and J lost 2 bases, with 8 bases between them. Written as DNA, the CDR3 is TGTGCCAGCAGTTTGGGCAGGCCCTACGAGCAGTACTTC. Translation gives CASSLGRPYEQYF.

This clonotype was seen ten or more times. The rearrangement joins TRBV20-1 to TRBJ1-4, with no clear D. CDR3 length: 14 residues. From germline, CDR1 is DFQATT and CDR2 SNEGSKA (reference sequence). Trimming cost V 0 bases and J 8 bases, with 13 bases left between them. The CDR3 protein is CSARDLGVTEKLFF. CDR3 coding DNA: TGCAGTGCTAGAGATCTCGGGGTTACGGAAAAACTGTTTTTT.

This rearrangement joins TRBV10-3 to TRBJ1-4, with TRBD1 matching over 8 bases. V lost 4 bases, J lost 3 bases, and 1 base stayed unmatched. Germline lookup yields CDR1 ENHRY and CDR2 SYGVKD. The CDR3 length is 14 residues. The CDR3 region has the DNA TGTGCCATCAGTGGGGGACAGGCTAATGAAAAACTGTTTTTT. Encoded protein: CAISGGQANEKLFF.

This clonotype was found many times. The CDR3 protein is CASRPSGYYNEQFF. CDR3 DNA: TGTGCCAGCAGACCGAGCGGTTACTACAATGAGCAGTTCTTC. The chain couples TRBV6-1 to TRBJ2-1, with D perhaps TRBD2 (5 bases). This CDR3 is 14 amino acids long. The V end was cut by 6 bases, the J end by 3 bases, with 12 bases between. From germline, CDR1 is MNHNS and CDR2 SASEGT.